The T cell receptor (beta chain) under discussion was sequenced for a study of molecular identifiers for immune sequencing clone quantification. Germline CDR1 and CDR2: GTSNPN and SVGIG (reference sequence). V was clipped by 2 bases and J by 9 bases, with 14 bases between them. The CDR3 runs 13 residues. Making the bulk TCR libraries relied on previously described methods and listed TCR primers. MiXCR was run by TCRdb on the PCR reads, yielding one entry per CDR3 protein. Among 490,000 or so distinct CDR3 sequences, around 23% were seen once, and the ten largest hold around 0.8%. This clonotype has ten or more counts. The antigen remains unidentified. Study-wide points: Highly expanded clone sizes could be underestimated through barcode sharing by identical TCR molecules.

The sequenced sample was naive CD8+ T cells from blood, with Jurkat cell RNA spiked in. The subset was: FACS-sorted CD8+CD4-CCR7+CD45RA+ naive T cells. The receptor was isolated from a human donor in good health. Some libraries in this study had Jurkat cell RNA spiked in. The chain uses TRBV30 and TRBJ1-5; perhaps TRBD1 as D (5 bases). The chain's CDR3 is CAWSIPGDPPQHF. The CDR3 DNA follows: TGTGCCTGGAGTATCCCGGGGGATCCGCCCCAGCATTTT.